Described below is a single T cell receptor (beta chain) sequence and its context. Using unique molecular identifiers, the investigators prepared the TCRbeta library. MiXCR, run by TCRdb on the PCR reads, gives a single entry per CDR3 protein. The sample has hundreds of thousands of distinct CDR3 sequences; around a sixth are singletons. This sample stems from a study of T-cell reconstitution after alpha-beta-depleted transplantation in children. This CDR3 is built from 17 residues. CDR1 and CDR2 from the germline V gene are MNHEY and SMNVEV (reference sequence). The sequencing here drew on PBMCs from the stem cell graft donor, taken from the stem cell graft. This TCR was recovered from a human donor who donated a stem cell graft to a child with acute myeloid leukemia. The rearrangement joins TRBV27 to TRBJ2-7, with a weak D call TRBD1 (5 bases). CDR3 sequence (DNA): TGCACCAGCAGTTTAAAGGGGTTCAGTCATCAACCCTACGAGCAGTACGTC. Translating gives CTSSLKGFSHQPYEQYV.